This T cell receptor beta chain is from a study of OX40 agonist ivuxolimab in advanced cancers. Per the germline V gene, CDR1 is SGHRS and CDR2 is YFSETQ. CDR3 size: 15 residues. V lost 0 bases and J 0 bases, leaving 7 bases between the germline ends. Assay used: immunoSEQ multiplex PCR; TCRdb lists only in-frame clones, some missing. Of around 110,000 clones listed, 85% to 95% are singletons. This TCR was sampled from an adult with an advanced solid tumor such as melanoma, head and neck, liver or kidney cancer. The V gene is TRBV5-1, the J gene TRBJ1-3; D uncertain. The sequencing here drew on CD4+ or CD8+ T cells sorted from blood, taken in a trial of the OX40 agonist ivuxolimab. The CDR3 is CASSLVTASGNTIYF. The CDR3 DNA is TGCGCCAGCAGCTTGGTGACGGCCTCTGGAAACACCATATATTTT.